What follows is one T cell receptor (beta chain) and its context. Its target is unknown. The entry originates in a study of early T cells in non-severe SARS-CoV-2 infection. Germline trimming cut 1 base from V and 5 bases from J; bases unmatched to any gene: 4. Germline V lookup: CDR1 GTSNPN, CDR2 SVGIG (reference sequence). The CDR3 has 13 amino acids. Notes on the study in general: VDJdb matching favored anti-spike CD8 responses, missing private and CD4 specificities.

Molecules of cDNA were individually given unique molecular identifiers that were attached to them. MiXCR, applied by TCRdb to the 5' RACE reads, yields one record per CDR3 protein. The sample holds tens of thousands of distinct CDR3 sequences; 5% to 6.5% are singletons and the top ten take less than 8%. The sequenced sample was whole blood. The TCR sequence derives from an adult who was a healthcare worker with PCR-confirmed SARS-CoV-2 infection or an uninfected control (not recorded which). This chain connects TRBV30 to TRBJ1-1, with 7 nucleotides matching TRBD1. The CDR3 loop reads CAWSAQGGTEAFF. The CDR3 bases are TGTGCCTGGAGTGCCCAGGGGGGGACTGAAGCTTTCTTT.